Below, 29 T cell receptor beta chains from the same sample are listed, as sequenced in a study of CD8 T cells in ankylosing spondylitis. General study points: Characteristic, it appeared, of ankylosing spondylitis blood was a TCR beta motif of eight highly homologous variants.

One entry per CDR3 protein, called by TCRdb with MiXCR from the 5' RACE reads. The sample carries some 840,000 distinct CDR3 sequences, 10% to 15% recorded once. Their specific antigens are unknown. Sequences were obtained from blood, either unsorted or a sorted T cell fraction (not recorded which). The receptors derive from a male donor with ankylosing spondylitis.

This rearrangement joins TRBV6-2 or TRBV6-3 to TRBJ1-2, with a possible D match to TRBD1 (6 bases). V lost 8 bases to trimming and J lost 8 bases, with 15 bases between them. Germline V CDR1 and CDR2: MNHEY, SVGEGT. The CDR3 is 12 amino acids. The CDR3: CASGTGAGGYTF. CDR3 sequence (DNA): TGTGCCAGCGGAACGGGGGCCGGAGGCTACACCTTC.

This clonotype came up a few times. The V gene is TRBV4-2, the J gene TRBJ2-7; 9 nucleotides line up with TRBD2. The CDR3 spans 16 residues. V was pared by 4 bases and J by 6 bases, with 13 bases of the junction left unmatched. Germline V lookup: CDR1 LGHNA, CDR2 YNFKEQ. CDR3 in amino acids: CASSLAGEGMGSEQYF. The CDR3 DNA reads TGTGCCAGCAGCCTAGCGGGGGAGGGCATGGGGAGCGAGCAGTACTTC.

This clonotype occurred a few times. This may stem from a read error, because a much larger clone lies one nucleotide away. The chain has TRBV20-1 and TRBJ1-5, with a weak D call TRBD1 (5 bases). CDR1 is DFQATT and CDR2 is SNEGSKA in the germline V gene (reference sequence). The CDR3 extends over 13 amino acids. V gave up 0 bases and J gave up 2 bases, with 5 bases separating them. The CDR3 sequence: CSAREQGNQPQHF. CDR3 DNA sequence: TGCAGTGCTAGAGAACAGGGCAATCAGCCCCAGCATTTT.

Only a few counts were recorded for this clonotype. V gene TRBV12-5 combines with J gene TRBJ2-3; 11 bases fit TRBD2. Per germline, CDR1 LGHNT and CDR2 FRNRAP. With V trimmed by 5 bases and J by 5 bases, 3 bases remained unmatched. The CDR3 extends over 14 amino acids. The CDR3 sequence is CASGQLAGVDTQYF. The CDR3 DNA reads TGTGCTAGTGGTCAACTAGCGGGAGTAGATACGCAGTATTTT.

In the case of this clonotype: The junction does not match germline at one end; this may be a read error. V is TRBV5-1 and J is TRBJ1-6; the match to TRBD1 covers 8 bases. Germline loops: CDR1 SGHRS, CDR2 YFSETQ. The CDR3 has 16 residues. CDR3: CASSLDREGINSPLHF. CDR3 nucleotide sequence: TGCGCCAGCAGTTTGGACAGGGAAGGGATTAATTCACCCCTCCACTTT.

This chain uses TRBV9 with TRBJ2-5; D gene ambiguous. The CDR3 has 16 residues. CDR1 is SGDLS and CDR2 is YYNGEE in the germline V gene. V was trimmed by 0 bases and J by 0 bases, leaving 12 bases between them. The chain's CDR3 is CASSVEGLGYQETQYF. CDR3 bases: TGTGCCAGCAGCGTAGAGGGCCTCGGGTACCAAGAGACCCAGTACTTC.

This sequence joins TRBV11-3 and TRBJ1-2; 12 bases line up with TRBD1. Germline values: CDR1 SGHNT, CDR2 YENEEA. The CDR3 is made up of 13 amino acids. Unmatched junction bases numbered 5, after V lost 5 bases and J lost 10 bases. Here the CDR3 DNA reads TGTGCCAGCAGCCTGGGACAGGGGGCCGACTACACCTTC. This sequence encodes CASSLGQGADYTF.

Many counts were recorded for this clonotype. This chain uses TRBV20-1 with TRBJ2-5; TRBD2 is a possible D gene (5 bases). Germline CDR1 DFQATT, CDR2 SNEGSKA (reference sequence). The V and J ends lost 3 bases and 4 bases respectively, with 18 bases between them. The CDR3 sequence is 15 residues long. Here the CDR3 DNA reads TGCAGTGCTAGGATCCCCCAAGCGGCCCGAGAGACCCAGTACTTC. Amino acid sequence: CSARIPQAARETQYF.

This clonotype was seen a single time. V usage is TRBV9 and J usage is TRBJ2-5, with a tentative D call TRBD2 (6 bases). V shed 0 bases and J shed 5 bases, with 14 bases lying between them. Germline CDR1 and CDR2: SGDLS and YYNGEE. The CDR3 spans 15 residues. CDR3 coding DNA: TGTGCCAGCAGCGTAGGAGTCAGGGCGGGGGAGACCCAGTACTTC. This sequence encodes CASSVGVRAGETQYF.

This clonotype was detected many times. The rearrangement links TRBV19 to TRBJ2-2; D call uncertain. Germline CDR1 and CDR2: LNHDA and SQIVND (reference sequence). The CDR3 is made up of 12 amino acids. Trimming took off 6 bases at V and 6 bases at J, with 8 bases between the two ends. CDR3 residues: CASRKIPGELFF. In DNA form, the CDR3 reads TGTGCCAGTAGGAAAATTCCCGGGGAGCTGTTTTTT. The variable domain in full, with the rest retrieved from reference TRBV19 and TRBJ2-2, is DGGITQSPKYLFRKEGQNVTLSCEQNLNHDAMYWYRQDPGQGLRLIYYSQIVNDFQKGDIAEGYSVSREKKESFPLTVTSAQKNPTAFYLCASRKIPGELFFGEGSRLTVL.

This chain connects TRBV5-1 to TRBJ1-1; D possibly corresponds to TRBD1 (5 bases). Germline CDR1 and CDR2: SGHRS and YFSETQ. V gave up 4 bases and J gave up 3 bases, with 13 bases separating them. CDR3 size: 14 residues. The CDR3 bases are TGCGCCAGCAGCGGGAGGGGTGAATACACTGAAGCTTTCTTT. This gives the protein CASSGRGEYTEAFF.

This clonotype is a singleton in its sample. A much larger clone differs from this one at a single base, so this may be a read error. The chain recombines TRBV29-1 with TRBJ1-1; D may be TRBD1 (6 bases). With 4 bases removed from V and 1 base from J, the gap between germline ends came to 7 bases. Germline assignment: CDR1 SQVTM and CDR2 ANQGSEA. CDR3 length: 12 residues. CDR3 in amino acids: CSVGGQNTEAFF. DNA for the CDR3: TGCAGCGTTGGGGGACAGAACACTGAAGCTTTCTTT. The full variable domain, with the rest looked up from reference TRBV29-1 and TRBJ1-1, is SAVISQKPSRDICQRGTSLTIQCQVDSQVTMMFWYRQQPGQSLTLIATANQGSEATYESGFVIDKFPISRPNLTFSTLTVSNMSPEDSSIYLCSVGGQNTEAFFGQGTRLTVV.

This clonotype was observed at least ten times. The V and J genes are TRBV29-1 and TRBJ2-1, with D possibly being TRBD2 (6 bases). CDR1 and CDR2 from the germline V gene are SQVTM and ANQGSEA. Trimming removed 8 bases from V and 0 bases from J, with 8 bases in between. This CDR3 region has 12 residues. The CDR3 DNA reads TGCAGCTTCGGGGGCTCCTACAATGAGCAGTTCTTC. It is translated as CSFGGSYNEQFF.

The chain combines TRBV9 with TRBJ2-3; 9 bases agree with TRBD2. Germline lookup yields CDR1 SGDLS and CDR2 YYNGEE. Trimming at V came to 6 bases and at J to 2 bases, leaving 7 bases not matched to a gene. The CDR3 is 15 residues long. CDR3 sequence reads: CASTISGRVTDTQYF. The CDR3 DNA reads as TGTGCCAGCACTATTAGCGGGAGAGTCACAGATACGCAGTATTTT.

This clonotype showed up many times. This rearrangement joins TRBV20-1 to TRBJ2-3; D is undetermined. Deletions cut 3 bases from V and 4 bases from J, with 8 bases between. This CDR3 has 12 residues. Germline V gene data show CDR1 as DFQATT and CDR2 as SNEGSKA (reference sequence). CDR3 sequence: CSASKQSDTQYF. In DNA, the CDR3 is TGCAGTGCTAGTAAACAGTCAGATACGCAGTATTTT.

This clonotype has just a few counts. The chain uses TRBV20-1 and TRBJ2-5; maybe TRBD2 (7 bases). From germline, CDR1 is DFQATT and CDR2 SNEGSKA (reference sequence). The CDR3 spans 14 residues. CDR3 nucleotides: TGCACTACTATGGGGGCTAGCGGACAAGAGACCCAGTACTTC. Encoded protein: CTTMGASGQETQYF.

This clonotype was detected only a few times. The J gene is TRBJ2-7, the V gene TRBV28, with 8 positions matching TRBD1. The ends lost 8 bases at V and 3 bases at J; junction bases unmatched: 12. From germline, CDR1 is MDHEN and CDR2 SYDVKM. The CDR3 sequence is 15 residues long. The DNA of the CDR3 is TGTGCCAGCTTGCCTCCGGACAGGGCTAACTACGAGCAGTACTTC. Its protein is CASLPPDRANYEQYF.

J is TRBJ2-2 and V is TRBV9; 7 positions match TRBD2. The germline CDR1 and CDR2 sequences are SGDLS and YYNGEE. The V segment lost 5 bases and the J segment 1 base; nucleotides outside the gene matches: 2. CDR3 size: 14 residues. CDR3 nucleotides: TGTGCCAGCAGAACGGGGGGGAACACCGGGGAGCTGTTTTTT. It translates to CASRTGGNTGELFF.

This clonotype was observed many times. The genes are TRBV29-1 and TRBJ2-3; D is unclear. Trimming took 5 bases from V and 0 from J, leaving 9 bases between them. The germline V gene has CDR1 SQVTM and CDR2 ANQGSEA. CDR3 size: 13 residues. The CDR3 bases are TGCAGCGTTACTACTTCTAGCACAGATACGCAGTATTTT. Translation: CSVTTSSTDTQYF.

This chain links TRBV20-1 with TRBJ2-1; 8 bases map to TRBD2. Germline V lookup: CDR1 DFQATT, CDR2 SNEGSKA (reference sequence). Trimming cost V 2 bases and J 4 bases; bases outside gene matches: 10. This CDR3 is built from 16 residues. CDR3 in amino acids: CSARRGGSGGYNEQFF. CDR3 nucleotide sequence: TGCAGTGCTAGACGCGGGGGAAGCGGGGGATACAATGAGCAGTTCTTC.

This clonotype came up many times. The gene calls are TRBV7-9 and TRBJ2-7; 10 bases fit TRBD2. V was clipped by 4 bases and J by 4 bases; unmatched bases: 4. Germline assignment: CDR1 SEHNR and CDR2 FQNEAQ (reference sequence). The CDR3 consists of 14 residues. CDR3 in amino acids: CASSSLAGGYEQYF. The CDR3 DNA is TGTGCCAGCAGCTCTTTAGCGGGGGGATACGAGCAGTACTTC.

This chain connects TRBV11-2 to TRBJ2-1, with 8 bases aligning to TRBD2. The length of the CDR3 is 15 residues. Germline CDR1 SGHAT, CDR2 FQNNGV. Trimming took 5 bases from V and 7 from J; bases not matched to a gene: 10. The CDR3 region has the DNA TGTGCCAGCAGCCCTACTAGCGGAGGGTGGAATGAGCAGTTCTTC. Translation: CASSPTSGGWNEQFF.

This clonotype was observed a few times. The rearrangement joins TRBV12-3 or TRBV12-4 to TRBJ2-2; weak D call: TRBD2 (6 bases). Trimming stripped 4 bases from V and 3 bases from J, with 12 bases between. This CDR3 is 15 amino acids long. CDR3 in DNA: TGTGCCAGCAGTTGGGGCGGGGCACACACCGGGGAGCTGTTTTTT. It is translated as CASSWGGAHTGELFF.

This clonotype was picked up many times. The chain links TRBV6-2 or TRBV6-3 to TRBJ1-1, with a possible D match to TRBD1 (6 bases). CDR1 is MNHEY and CDR2 is SVGEGT in the germline V gene. CDR3 length: 14 residues. V was clipped by 5 bases and J by 4 bases, with 14 bases between them. CDR3 sequence (DNA): TGTGCCAGCAGTCGCCACGGGGGGCTCACTGAAGCTTTCTTT. This encodes CASSRHGGLTEAFF.

This clonotype was observed at least ten times. This chain uses TRBV5-1 with TRBJ2-3; 8 positions agree with TRBD2. J was trimmed by 2 bases and V by 0 bases; bases with no gene match: 5. This CDR3 comprises 16 residues. Germline values: CDR1 SGHRS, CDR2 YFSETQ. This CDR3 reads CASSLAGGPPTDTQYF. CDR3 coding DNA: TGCGCCAGCAGCTTGGCGGGGGGGCCCCCCACAGATACGCAGTATTTT.

This clonotype was recorded once. The DNA of the CDR3 is TGTGCCAGCAGCCCGCTCCGGACAGAGGGGAGCATTGGCTACACCTTC. Its translation is CASSPLRTEGSIGYTF. The rearrangement links TRBV11-2 to TRBJ1-2, with a weak D call TRBD1 (6 bases). The V end was cut by 5 bases, the J end by 7 bases, with 23 bases between. The CDR3 has 16 residues. Germline values: CDR1 SGHAT, CDR2 FQNNGV.

The chain uses TRBV3-1 and TRBJ1-6; D may be TRBD1 (6 bases). The germline V gene has CDR1 LGHDT and CDR2 YNNKEL (reference sequence). Trimming left V 1 base short and J 7 bases short, with 11 bases between. The length of the CDR3 is 15 residues. In DNA form, the CDR3 reads TGTGCCAGCAGCCAAGGTTGGGACATGAATTCACCCCTCCACTTT. Encoded protein: CASSQGWDMNSPLHF.

J is TRBJ1-1 and V is TRBV14; D is unresolved. V was trimmed by 3 bases and J by 0 bases, leaving 5 bases between them. The germline V gene has CDR1 SGHDN and CDR2 FVKESK. The CDR3 runs 13 residues. CDR3 nucleotides: TGTGCCAGCAGCCAGCGAATGAACACTGAAGCTTTCTTT. Amino acid sequence: CASSQRMNTEAFF.

This clonotype was found many times. The chain has TRBV6-1 and TRBJ2-2, with 8 bases aligning to TRBD2. This CDR3 is built from 17 residues. The germline V gene encodes CDR1 MNHNS and CDR2 SASEGT. Germline trimming cut 7 bases from V and 3 bases from J; bases unmatched to any gene: 13. CDR3 amino acids: CASTRRGGWVDTGELFF. The CDR3 DNA is TGTGCCAGCACCAGACGGGGGGGCTGGGTTGACACCGGGGAGCTGTTTTTT.